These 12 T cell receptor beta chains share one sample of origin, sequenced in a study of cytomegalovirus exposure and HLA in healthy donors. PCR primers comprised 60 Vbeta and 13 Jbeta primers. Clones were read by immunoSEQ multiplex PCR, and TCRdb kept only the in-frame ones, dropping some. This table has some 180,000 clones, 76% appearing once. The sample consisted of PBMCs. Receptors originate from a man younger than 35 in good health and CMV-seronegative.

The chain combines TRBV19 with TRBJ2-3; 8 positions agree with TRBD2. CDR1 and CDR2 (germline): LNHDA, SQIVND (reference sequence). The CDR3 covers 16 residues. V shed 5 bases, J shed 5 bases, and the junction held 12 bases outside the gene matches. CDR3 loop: CASSQSGGFAGDTQYF. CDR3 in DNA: TGTGCCAGTAGTCAAAGCGGGGGATTCGCTGGAGATACGCAGTATTTT. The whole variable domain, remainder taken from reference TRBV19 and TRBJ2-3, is DGGITQSPKYLFRKEGQNVTLSCEQNLNHDAMYWYRQDPGQGLRLIYYSQIVNDFQKGDIAEGYSVSREKKESFPLTVTSAQKNPTAFYLCASSQSGGFAGDTQYFGPGTRLTVL.

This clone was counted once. The DNA for the CDR3 is TGTGCCAGCAGGCGGGGGGGCATTGGTTCCGGGGAGCTGTTTTTT. Translating it yields CASRRGGIGSGELFF. V gene TRBV28 combines with J gene TRBJ2-2, with 9 bases matching TRBD2. Germline lookup yields CDR1 MDHEN and CDR2 SYDVKM. V shed 6 bases, J shed 6 bases, and the junction held 8 bases outside the gene matches. The CDR3 spans 15 residues.

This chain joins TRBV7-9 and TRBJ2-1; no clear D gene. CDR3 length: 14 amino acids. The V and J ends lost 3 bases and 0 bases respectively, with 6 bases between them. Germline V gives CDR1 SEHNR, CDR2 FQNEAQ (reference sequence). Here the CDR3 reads CASSFESSYNEQFF. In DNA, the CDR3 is TGTGCCAGCAGCTTTGAGAGCTCCTACAATGAGCAGTTCTTC.

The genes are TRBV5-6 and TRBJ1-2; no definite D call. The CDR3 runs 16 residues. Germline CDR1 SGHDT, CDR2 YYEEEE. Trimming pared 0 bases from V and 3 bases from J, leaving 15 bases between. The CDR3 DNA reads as TGTGCCAGCAGCTTGGCGGCAGGATCCGCGCACTATGGCTACACCTTC. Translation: CASSLAAGSAHYGYTF.

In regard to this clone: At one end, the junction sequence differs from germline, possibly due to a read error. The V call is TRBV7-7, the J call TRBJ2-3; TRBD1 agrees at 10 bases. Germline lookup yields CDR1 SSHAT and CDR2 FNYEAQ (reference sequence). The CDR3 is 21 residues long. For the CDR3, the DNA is TGTGCTAGCAGCTTAGAGTTGGGGACAGGGGTAAAGTTAGAGGGCACAGATACGCAGTATTTT. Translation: CASSLELGTGVKLEGTDTQYF.

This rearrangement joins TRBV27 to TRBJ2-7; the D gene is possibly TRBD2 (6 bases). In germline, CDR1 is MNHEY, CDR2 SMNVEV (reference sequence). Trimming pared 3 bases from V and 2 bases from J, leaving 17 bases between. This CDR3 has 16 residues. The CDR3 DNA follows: TGTGCCAGCAGTTTCAGGGTTAGCGGTTACACCTACGAGCAGTACTTC. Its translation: CASSFRVSGYTYEQYF.

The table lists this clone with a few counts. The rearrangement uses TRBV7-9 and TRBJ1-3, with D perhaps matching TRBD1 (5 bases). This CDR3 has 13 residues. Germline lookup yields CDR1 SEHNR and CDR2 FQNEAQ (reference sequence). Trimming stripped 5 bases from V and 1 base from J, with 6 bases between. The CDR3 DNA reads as TGTGCCAGCAGCAGGGGATCTGGAAACACCATATATTTT. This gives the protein CASSRGSGNTIYF.

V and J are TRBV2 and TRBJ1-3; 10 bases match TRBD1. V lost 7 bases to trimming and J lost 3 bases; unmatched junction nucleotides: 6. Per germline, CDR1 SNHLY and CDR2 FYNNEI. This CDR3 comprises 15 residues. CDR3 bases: TGTGCCAGCACAAACGACAGGGGGCGTGGAAACACCATATATTTT. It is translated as CASTNDRGRGNTIYF.

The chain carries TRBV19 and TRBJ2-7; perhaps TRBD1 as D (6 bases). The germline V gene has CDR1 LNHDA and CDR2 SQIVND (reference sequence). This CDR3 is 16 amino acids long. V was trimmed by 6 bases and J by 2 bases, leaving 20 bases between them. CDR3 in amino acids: CASRVSGGQLPYEQYF. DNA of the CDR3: TGTGCCAGTAGAGTATCCGGAGGACAGTTACCCTACGAGCAGTACTTC.

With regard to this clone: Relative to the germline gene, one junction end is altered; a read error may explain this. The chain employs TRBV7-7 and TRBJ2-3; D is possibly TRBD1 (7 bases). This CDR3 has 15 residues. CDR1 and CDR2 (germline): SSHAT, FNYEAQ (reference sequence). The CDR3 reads CASSLTGTSTDTQYF. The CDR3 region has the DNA TGTGCTAGCAGCTTGACAGGGACTAGCACAGATACGCAGTATTTT.

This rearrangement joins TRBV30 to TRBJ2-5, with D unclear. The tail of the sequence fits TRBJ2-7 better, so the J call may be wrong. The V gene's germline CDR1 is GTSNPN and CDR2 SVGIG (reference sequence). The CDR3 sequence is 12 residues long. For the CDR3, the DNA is TGTGCCTGGAATATCGGCAACTACGAGCAGTACTTC. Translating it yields CAWNIGNYEQYF.

In DNA form, the CDR3 reads TGTGCCAGCAGTTTCAAGCGCCACACTGAAGCTTTCTTT. This sequence encodes CASSFKRHTEAFF. The rearrangement joins TRBV6-5 to TRBJ1-1; D uncertain. Germline CDR1 MNHEY, CDR2 SVGAGI. CDR3 length equals 13 residues. V lost 4 bases and J lost 3, with 9 bases in between.